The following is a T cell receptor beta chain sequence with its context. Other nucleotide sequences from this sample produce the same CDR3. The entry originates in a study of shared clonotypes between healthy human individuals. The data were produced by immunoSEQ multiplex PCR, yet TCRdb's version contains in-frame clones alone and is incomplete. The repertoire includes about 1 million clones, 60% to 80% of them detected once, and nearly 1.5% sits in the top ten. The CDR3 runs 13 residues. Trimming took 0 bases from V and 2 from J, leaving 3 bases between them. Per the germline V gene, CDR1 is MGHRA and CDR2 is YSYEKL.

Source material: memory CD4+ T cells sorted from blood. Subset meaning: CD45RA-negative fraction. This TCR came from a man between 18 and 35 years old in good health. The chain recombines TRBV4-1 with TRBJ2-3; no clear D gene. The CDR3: CASSQDSTDTQYF. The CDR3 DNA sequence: TGCGCCAGCAGCCAAGACTCCACAGATACGCAGTATTTT.